The present T cell receptor (beta chain) was sequenced within a study of blood T cell repertoires in COVID-19. Authors' processing steps: Reference gene primer amplification gave estimated nucleated cell counts. Profiling relied on immunoSEQ multiplex PCR, and the TCRdb table lists in-frame clones only, not all of them. The V and J calls and the clone size are those of that table, but D and trimming were determined from the DNA. In the table there are approximately 200,000 clones, about 85% of which are singletons. The V gene lost 0 bases and the J gene lost 3 bases, with 6 bases spanning the gap. Germline CDR1 and CDR2: GTSNPN and SVGIG (reference sequence). The CDR3 sequence is 12 residues long. Study members were between about 18 and 100 years old and lived in 20 to 30 US regions. Cohort assignment relied on participant-reported clinical history.

The chain employs TRBV30 and TRBJ2-7; perhaps TRBD2 as D (5 bases). This TCR was sampled from a man in his thirties or forties who had recovered from COVID-19. The sequencing input was PBMCs or T cells enriched from blood (not recorded which). DNA of the CDR3: TGTGCCTGGAGTGTAGGGAGCTACGAGCAGTACTTC. It specifies CAWSVGSYEQYF.